This TCR beta chain was recovered during a study of T cell responses to AZD1222 COVID-19 vaccine. Study observations and caveats: Clonal diversity may have been underestimated in mostly white British donors.

In regard to this clone: Antigen specificity is unknown.

TCRdb keeps only in-frame clones here, not all; method: immunoSEQ multiplex PCR. Of around 100,000 clones listed, around nine tenths are singletons. The CDR3 contains 16 residues. Germline V gene data show CDR1 as MNHEY and CDR2 as SVGAGI. With V trimmed by 2 bases and J by 1 base, 1 base remained unmatched. The source of this sequence is an adult who received the MenACWY meningococcal vaccine as a control. The source was peripheral blood, collected 28 days after the second dose of the MenACWY control vaccine. V is TRBV6-5 and J is TRBJ2-2; 10 bases line up with TRBD2. The CDR3 sequence: CASSYGTSENTGELFF. In nucleotides, the CDR3 is TGTGCCAGCAGTTACGGGACTAGCGAGAACACCGGGGAGCTGTTTTTT.